This T cell receptor (beta chain) is from a study of blood T cell repertoires in COVID-19. As for the study in general: The analysed material was cDNA or gDNA that came from T cells, B-cell-depleted T cells, or PBMCs.

The CDR3 contains 14 residues. V dropped 6 bases and J dropped 3 bases, with 15 bases sitting between them. Germline loops: CDR1 MNHNY, CDR2 SVGAGI (reference sequence). By share, this clone ranks as medium-sized. Per the study methods: Quantification of nucleated cells was approximated via reference gene primer amplification. The protocol was immunoSEQ multiplex PCR, while the TCRdb copy is restricted to in-frame clones and leaves out a portion. V, J and clone size are taken as reported in that table, and D and trimming were inferred from the DNA itself. The sample has around 33,000 clones, about 92% seen once; the top ten hold about 21%.

Source material: peripheral blood. The chain couples TRBV6-6 to TRBJ2-7; perhaps TRBD2 as D (6 bases). The source is a man at least 80 years old with acute or convalescent COVID-19. In DNA form, the CDR3 reads TGTGCCAGCAGCCGGGGCGGAGGGGACTACGAGCAGTACTTC. Residues: CASSRGGGDYEQYF.